Following are 22 T cell receptor beta chains from one sample sequenced in a study of radiation and T cells in renal cell carcinoma. Some clones are missing from TCRdb's copy, which holds only in-frame ones; the method was immunoSEQ multiplex PCR. The sample contains under 100,000 clones, around 84% of which appear only once. The time point here: blood 4 weeks post-SBRT, at nephrectomy. Treatment described: 15 Gy SBRT to primary tumor, nephrectomy 4 weeks later. Sequencing was performed on blood, taken from a patient whose treatment included radiotherapy and nephrectomy. Receptors originate from a man between 60 and 70 years old with renal cell carcinoma.

This clone occurred a few times. The chain carries TRBV14 and TRBJ1-4; D unresolved. This CDR3 comprises 15 residues. V lost 0 bases and J 4 bases, leaving 9 bases between the germline ends. Germline-derived CDR1 and CDR2 are SGHDN and FVKESK. The CDR3 DNA reads as TGTGCCAGCAGCCAAGAAACTGGAAATAATGAAAAACTGTTTTTT. The encoded protein is CASSQETGNNEKLFF.

This clone was recorded only once. CDR3 bases: TGTGCCACCGGGAGGCAGCAGAATCAGCCCCAGCATTTT. It is translated as CATGRQQNQPQHF. V usage is TRBV10-3 and J usage is TRBJ1-5, with D uncertain. The germline CDR1 and CDR2 sequences are ENHRY and SYGVKD. Trimming left V 10 bases short and J 4 bases short, with 14 bases between. The CDR3 loop spans 13 amino acids.

On this clone itself: The junction departs from the called germline gene at one end, perhaps through a read error. J is TRBJ1-5 and V is TRBV28; 7 nucleotides line up with TRBD1. Germline V lookup: CDR1 MDHEN, CDR2 SYDVKM. This CDR3 spans 14 amino acids. The CDR3 spells CGATTGEVNQPQHF. The CDR3 DNA is TGCGGTGCGACAACAGGGGAAGTCAATCAGCCCCAGCATTTT.

The chain is built from TRBV18 and TRBJ2-7; D may match TRBD1 or TRBD2 (5 bases each). V lost 6 bases and J 0 bases, leaving 18 bases between the germline ends. The CDR3 is 16 amino acids. Germline values: CDR1 KGHSH, CDR2 LQKENI. The DNA for the CDR3 is TGTGCCAGCTCCGACCGGGACGGTGGTAGCTCCTACGAGCAGTACTTC. Its translation is CASSDRDGGSSYEQYF.

In the case of this clone: Other DNA sequences within the sample encode an identical CDR3. The rearrangement uses TRBV19 and TRBJ2-3; weak D call: TRBD1 (6 bases). The CDR3 contains 15 residues. The V end lost 3 bases, the J end lost 1 base, and 11 bases lay between the germline ends. The V gene's germline CDR1 is LNHDA and CDR2 SQIVND (reference sequence). CDR3 amino acids: CASSILAGGTDTQYF. CDR3 sequence (DNA): TGTGCCAGTAGTATCTTGGCAGGGGGCACAGATACGCAGTATTTT.

This chain uses TRBV5-1 with TRBJ2-7; tentatively, D is TRBD1 or TRBD2 (5 bases each). V lost 2 bases and J 6 bases, leaving 21 bases between the germline ends. Germline CDR1 is SGHRS and CDR2 is YFSETQ. This CDR3 spans 16 amino acids. In nucleotides, the CDR3 is TGCGCCAGCAGCTTCCGGGACGGCCTCAGGTGGGGCGAGCAGTACTTC. Its protein is CASSFRDGLRWGEQYF.

The chain links TRBV6-1 to TRBJ2-1; 8 nucleotides align to TRBD2. CDR3 size: 14 residues. Per the germline V gene, CDR1 is MNHNS and CDR2 is SASEGT. The V and J ends lost 3 bases and 14 bases, in that order; junction bases with no gene match: 12. CDR3 region: CASSDGLAAMKEFF. DNA for the CDR3: TGTGCCAGCAGTGACGGACTAGCAGCAATGAAGGAGTTCTTC.

V usage is TRBV10-3 and J usage is TRBJ2-1; D uncertain. CDR1 ENHRY and CDR2 SYGVKD come from the germline V gene. V shed 4 bases and J shed 9 bases, with 10 bases lying between them. The CDR3 totals 12 residues. This chain's CDR3 is CAISGGDSEQFF. CDR3 bases: TGTGCCATCAGTGGAGGAGATAGTGAGCAGTTCTTC.

The V call is TRBV6-4, the J call TRBJ2-7; 8 nucleotides line up with TRBD1. The V and J ends lost 3 bases and 9 bases, in that order; junction bases with no gene match: 7. This CDR3 is built from 13 residues. Germline V gene lookup returns CDR1 MRHNA and CDR2 SNTAGT. The CDR3 sequence is CASSDRQGAPQYF. In nucleotides, the CDR3 is TGTGCCAGCAGTGATAGGCAGGGGGCCCCGCAGTACTTC.

The V call is TRBV19, the J call TRBJ1-5; D remains unclear. Trimming shortened V by 3 bases and J by 5 bases, and 8 bases separated the two germline ends. The germline V gene encodes CDR1 LNHDA and CDR2 SQIVND (reference sequence). The CDR3 covers 13 residues. This CDR3 is CASSIQGHQPQHF. CDR3 DNA: TGTGCCAGTAGTATCCAAGGGCATCAGCCCCAGCATTTT.

This chain connects TRBV30 to TRBJ2-1; D might be TRBD2 (5 bases). The V gene's germline CDR1 is GTSNPN and CDR2 SVGIG (reference sequence). CDR3 size: 12 residues. V lost 2 bases, J lost 8 bases, and 10 bases lay in between. The CDR3 DNA sequence: TGTGCCTGGAGTCGAAGCGGCTATGAGCAGTTCTTC. It specifies CAWSRSGYEQFF.

This chain uses TRBV28 with TRBJ2-1; D remains ambiguous. This CDR3 spans 13 amino acids. The ends were cut back, 2 bases at V and 6 bases at J, with 8 bases in the middle. Germline lookup yields CDR1 MDHEN and CDR2 SYDVKM. The CDR3 DNA reads as TGTGCCAGCAGTTTACCCCACCTCAATGAGCAGTTCTTC. Translating gives CASSLPHLNEQFF.

This clone was detected once. The chain is built from TRBV5-6 and TRBJ2-3; 10 nucleotides line up with TRBD2. V trimming: 4 bases; J trimming: 5 bases; junction bases outside the gene matches: 7. From germline, CDR1 is SGHDT and CDR2 YYEEEE. This CDR3 spans 15 amino acids. The DNA of the CDR3 is TGTGCCAGCAGCCAGGGACTAGCGCGCCGAGATACGCAGTATTTT. Translation gives CASSQGLARRDTQYF.

This chain links TRBV7-9 with TRBJ2-3; no reliable D call. Germline V gene lookup returns CDR1 SEHNR and CDR2 FQNEAQ (reference sequence). The CDR3 sequence is 11 residues long. V lost 3 bases, J lost 5 bases, and 3 bases lay in between. The CDR3 sequence: CASSFRDTQYF. The CDR3 nucleotides are TGTGCCAGCAGCTTTAGAGATACGCAGTATTTT.

This sequence joins TRBV6-1 and TRBJ2-5, with 14 positions matching TRBD2. V lost 4 bases and J lost 5; bases outside the gene matches: 15. The CDR3 covers 19 residues. Germline values: CDR1 MNHNS, CDR2 SASEGT. The CDR3 sequence is CASSATSGRASTRWETQYF. The DNA of the CDR3 is TGTGCCAGCAGTGCGACTAGCGGGAGGGCCTCGACCAGATGGGAGACCCAGTACTTC.

This rearrangement joins TRBV6-1 to TRBJ2-7, with a weak D call TRBD1 (5 bases). The CDR3 covers 13 residues. V gave up 3 bases and J gave up 2 bases, with 8 bases separating them. In germline, CDR1 is MNHNS, CDR2 SASEGT. CDR3 coding DNA: TGTGCCAGCAGTGAGACAGTTGCCTACGAGCAGTACTTC. It translates to CASSETVAYEQYF.

In DNA, the CDR3 is TGTGCTAGTGGTTTGGTACCACAGGGTGGCTCACCCCTCCACTTT. Translated: CASGLVPQGGSPLHF. V is TRBV12-5 and J is TRBJ1-6; a possible D gene is TRBD1 (6 bases). V was trimmed by 0 bases and J by 10 bases, leaving 13 bases between them. Per the germline V gene, CDR1 is LGHNT and CDR2 is FRNRAP. CDR3 size: 15 residues.

V gene TRBV30 combines with J gene TRBJ1-2, with D perhaps TRBD1 (6 bases). Trimming stripped 3 bases from V and 5 bases from J, with 13 bases between. Germline assignment: CDR1 GTSNPN and CDR2 SVGIG (reference sequence). There are 13 residues in the CDR3. DNA of the CDR3: TGTGCCTGGAGGGACAGCGGGGATTATGGCTACACCTTC. Amino acids: CAWRDSGDYGYTF.

The chain links TRBV28 to TRBJ2-5; 9 nucleotides align to TRBD2. The junction had 12 bases not matched to a gene; V was cut back by 5 bases and J by 5 bases. The germline V gene has CDR1 MDHEN and CDR2 SYDVKM. CDR3 size: 16 residues. The CDR3 loop reads CASSVTSGPAGETQYF. DNA for the CDR3: TGTGCCAGCAGTGTTACTAGCGGGCCAGCCGGGGAGACCCAGTACTTC.

The rearrangement links TRBV7-8 to TRBJ2-7; possible D gene TRBD1, 7 bases. CDR1 SGHVS and CDR2 FQNEAQ come from the germline V gene. Trimming removed 5 bases from V and 3 bases from J, with 20 bases in between. The CDR3 extends over 16 amino acids. Here the CDR3 reads CASSSGPRDRSYEQYF. Here the CDR3 DNA reads TGTGCCAGCAGCAGCGGGCCCCGGGACAGAAGCTACGAGCAGTACTTC.

The chain is built from TRBV7-2 and TRBJ2-2, with 11 nucleotides matching TRBD2. CDR1 is SGHTA, CDR2 FQGNSA, per germline. The CDR3 spans 15 residues. V lost 5 bases to trimming and J lost 4 bases; unmatched junction nucleotides: 3. The CDR3 nucleotides read TGTGCCAGCAGCCCGGGACTAGCGGTCACCGGGGAGCTGTTTTTT. Its translation is CASSPGLAVTGELFF.

This clone appeared once. The chain links TRBV4-2 to TRBJ2-1; tentatively, D is TRBD2 (5 bases). V dropped 0 bases and J dropped 9 bases, with 9 bases sitting between them. This CDR3 has 13 amino acids. Per the germline V gene, CDR1 is LGHNA and CDR2 is YNFKEQ. CDR3 loop: CASSQELVIEQFF. The DNA of the CDR3 is TGTGCCAGCAGCCAAGAACTAGTTATTGAGCAGTTCTTC.